A single sample gave rise to the 28 T cell receptor beta chains below, sequenced in a study of blood T cells in healthy people across ages. Sample-barcoded 5' priming and a J-beta primer mix drove a second PCR of roughly 7 to 11 cycles. TCRdb reprocessed the 5' RACE reads with MiXCR, giving one entry per CDR3 protein. The table has 1.5 million to 2 million distinct CDR3 sequences, under 30% seen once. Source material: blood. The receptors here all came from a woman between 25 and 40 years old in good health.

The CDR3 nucleotides read TGTGCCAGCAGTTCACAGGGGAGAAGGGACTATGGCTACACCTTC. Translation gives CASSSQGRRDYGYTF. The genes are TRBV6-6 and TRBJ1-2; TRBD1 matches at 7 bases. Trimming removed 4 bases from V and 3 bases from J; junction bases left unmatched: 8. The CDR3 is made up of 15 amino acids. Germline V CDR1 and CDR2: MNHNY, SVGAGI (reference sequence).

Of note for this clonotype: A much bigger clone sits one base away, suggesting this may be a read error. The CDR3 coding sequence is TGCAACGTTGTTTGGGACAGATCAGGGAAACTGTTTTTT. Encoded protein: CNVVWDRSGKLFF. The chain is built from TRBV29-1 and TRBJ1-4; 7 nucleotides match TRBD1. The CDR3 extends over 13 amino acids. Per germline, CDR1 SQVTM and CDR2 ANQGSEA.

V is TRBV3-1 and J is TRBJ1-1; possibly TRBD1 for D (5 bases). From germline, CDR1 is LGHDT and CDR2 YNNKEL (reference sequence). The V end was cut by 0 bases, the J end by 10 bases, with 15 bases between. The CDR3 consists of 14 residues. CDR3 sequence (DNA): TGTGCCAGCAGCCAAGATCGAGCGCAGGGTGGAGCTTTCTTT. The encoded protein is CASSQDRAQGGAFF.

This chain joins TRBV5-1 and TRBJ1-2; D may be TRBD1 (6 bases). Trimming removed 3 bases from V and 4 bases from J, with 25 bases in between. Germline V gene sequence: CDR1 SGHRS, CDR2 YFSETQ. The CDR3 has 18 amino acids. Written as DNA, the CDR3 is TGCGCCAGCAGCTCTTCCCAGGGGCCGCCCAAAATCGCCTATGGCTACACCTTC. It is translated as CASSSSQGPPKIAYGYTF.

The CDR3 sequence: CASAGTSVNQPQHF. The CDR3, as DNA: TGTGCCAGCGCCGGGACCTCCGTCAATCAGCCCCAGCATTTT. The rearrangement joins TRBV2 to TRBJ1-5; D may be TRBD1 (5 bases). This CDR3 is 14 amino acids long. Between the trimmed V and J ends, which lost 8 bases and 3 bases, there was a span of 14 bases. Germline values: CDR1 SNHLY, CDR2 FYNNEI.

This chain uses TRBV5-1 with TRBJ2-3, with D possibly matching TRBD1 (6 bases). Per germline, CDR1 SGHRS and CDR2 YFSETQ. V lost 4 bases and J 3 bases, leaving 15 bases between the germline ends. The CDR3 runs 15 residues. This CDR3 reads CASSRDTPKTDTQYF. CDR3 DNA sequence: TGCGCCAGCAGCCGGGACACACCTAAAACAGATACGCAGTATTTT.

This rearrangement joins TRBV30 to TRBJ2-7; D gene ambiguous. This CDR3 spans 12 amino acids. CDR1 GTSNPN and CDR2 SVGIG come from the germline V gene (reference sequence). V lost 0 bases to trimming and J lost 3 bases, with 6 bases between them. The CDR3 spells CAWSVAFYEQYF. CDR3 nucleotides: TGTGCCTGGAGTGTCGCCTTCTACGAGCAGTACTTC.

The V gene is TRBV12-3 or TRBV12-4, the J gene TRBJ1-1; TRBD1 agrees at 7 bases. The CDR3 consists of 14 residues. V shed 5 bases, J shed 4 bases, and the junction held 7 bases outside the gene matches. Written as DNA, the CDR3 is TGTGCCAGCAGTCCGACAGGGAGGACCACTGAAGCTTTCTTT. Translating it yields CASSPTGRTTEAFF.

This clonotype was counted many times. The V and J genes are TRBV18 and TRBJ2-7, with TRBD2 identical over 13 bases. Germline V gene sequence: CDR1 KGHSH, CDR2 LQKENI. The CDR3 extends over 16 amino acids. V lost 4 bases and J lost 2; bases outside the gene matches: 5. The CDR3 coding sequence is TGTGCCAGCTCACGACCTGGGACTAGCGGGACCTACGAGCAGTACTTC. Its protein is CASSRPGTSGTYEQYF.

This clonotype was detected only once. This could be a read error, since a much larger clone is one nucleotide away. This chain uses TRBV5-1 with TRBJ2-6; 7 bases agree with TRBD1. With 7 bases clipped from V and 2 bases from J, the junction kept 9 bases outside the gene matches. From germline, CDR1 is SGHRS and CDR2 YFSETQ. The CDR3 has 16 residues. CDR3 residues: CASGSGQGAGANVLTF. The CDR3, as DNA: TGCGCCAGCGGCTCGGGTCAGGGGGCTGGGGCCAACGTCCTGACTTTC. The full variable domain, with the rest looked up from reference TRBV5-1 and TRBJ2-6, is KAGVTQTPRYLIKTRGQQVTLSCSPISGHRSVSWYQQTPGQGLQFLFEYFSETQRNKGNFPGRFSGRQFSNSRSEMNVSTLELGDSALYLCASGSGQGAGANVLTFGAGSRLTVL.

In the case of this clonotype: This sequence may be a read error, since a much larger clone differs from it by one base. V is TRBV20-1 and J is TRBJ2-7, with D perhaps matching TRBD2 (6 bases). Trimming removed 7 bases at V and 7 bases at J, with 17 bases between. The CDR3 loop spans 12 amino acids. The germline V gene encodes CDR1 DFQATT and CDR2 SNEGSKA (reference sequence). The CDR3 DNA reads TGCAGTGGCGGGGCTACTTACAATGAGCAGTACTTC. Translated: CSGGATYNEQYF.

V and J are TRBV28 and TRBJ1-2; 7 positions agree with TRBD1. The CDR3 spans 15 residues. CDR1 and CDR2 (germline): MDHEN, SYDVKM. The junction had 13 bases not matched to a gene; V was cut back by 4 bases and J by 8 bases. The DNA for the CDR3 is TGTGCCAGCAGTTCACCAACTACAGGGGCGGGCGGCTACACCTTC. Protein: CASSSPTTGAGGYTF.

This clonotype was counted only a few times. The chain couples TRBV29-1 to TRBJ1-1; 7 nucleotides agree with TRBD1. This CDR3 is 13 amino acids long. Germline loops: CDR1 SQVTM, CDR2 ANQGSEA. Germline trimming cut 6 bases from V and 4 bases from J; bases unmatched to any gene: 8. The CDR3 loop is CSVEGASGTEAFF. The CDR3 bases are TGCAGCGTAGAGGGGGCATCGGGCACTGAAGCTTTCTTT.

This clonotype was recorded a few times. The rearrangement joins TRBV6-6 to TRBJ2-6, with TRBD1 as a possible D gene (6 bases). The CDR3 covers 17 residues. CDR1 is MNHNY and CDR2 is SVGAGI in the germline V gene (reference sequence). Trimming removed 3 bases from V and 2 bases from J, with 14 bases in between. CDR3 loop: CASSYKQGVAGANVLTF. The CDR3 nucleotides read TGTGCCAGCAGTTATAAACAGGGTGTTGCTGGGGCCAACGTCCTGACTTTC.

This clonotype came up a few times. The chain uses TRBV12-3 or TRBV12-4 and TRBJ2-5; TRBD1 is a possible D gene (5 bases). This CDR3 is built from 16 residues. The V end lost 6 bases, the J end lost 1 base, and 18 bases lay between the germline ends. The CDR3 is CASRNLWGRAQETQYF. CDR3 DNA sequence: TGTGCCAGCAGAAATCTATGGGGCAGAGCCCAAGAGACCCAGTACTTC.

Note on this clonotype: At one end the junction does not follow the germline gene, possibly because of a read error. The chain is built from TRBV14 and TRBJ1-2, with 7 bases matching TRBD1. The germline V gene has CDR1 SGHDN and CDR2 FVKESK. There are 16 residues in the CDR3. Here the CDR3 reads CASSQRWDSYAYGYTF. The CDR3 DNA follows: TGTGCCAGCAGCCAGAGGTGGGACAGCTATGCCTATGGTTACACCTTC.

A few counts support this clonotype. J is TRBJ1-3 and V is TRBV5-1; D perhaps matches TRBD1 (5 bases). The CDR3 has 15 amino acids. CDR1 and CDR2 (germline): SGHRS, YFSETQ. Trimming stripped 0 bases from V and 8 bases from J, with 15 bases between. The chain's CDR3 is CASSLEGDGEDTIYF. The CDR3 DNA is TGCGCCAGCAGCTTGGAAGGGGACGGAGAAGACACCATATATTTT. Using reference TRBV5-1 and TRBJ1-3 for the parts outside the CDR3, the full variable domain is KAGVTQTPRYLIKTRGQQVTLSCSPISGHRSVSWYQQTPGQGLQFLFEYFSETQRNKGNFPGRFSGRQFSNSRSEMNVSTLELGDSALYLCASSLEGDGEDTIYFGEGSWLTVV.

This CDR3 is CASSYPPKTSGRANEQFF. The DNA of the CDR3 is TGTGCCAGCAGTTACCCCCCCAAAACTAGCGGGAGGGCCAATGAGCAGTTCTTC. The chain has TRBV6-2 or TRBV6-3 and TRBJ2-1; TRBD2 agrees at 13 bases. Germline V lookup: CDR1 MNHEY, CDR2 SVGEGT. Trimming removed 2 bases from V and 6 bases from J; junction bases left unmatched: 10. CDR3 length equals 18 residues.

This sequence joins TRBV18 and TRBJ2-3; 7 nucleotides agree with TRBD1. The trim removed 1 base at V and 2 bases at J, leaving 6 bases unmatched. The CDR3 is 16 residues long. Germline V gives CDR1 KGHSH, CDR2 LQKENI. For the CDR3, the DNA is TGTGCCAGCTCACCACTGACAGGGAGCTCCACAGATACGCAGTATTTT. Translating it yields CASSPLTGSSTDTQYF.

On this clonotype itself: A much larger clonotype is one base distant, so this may be a read error. The rearrangement links TRBV10-3 to TRBJ2-5, with D maybe TRBD2 (5 bases). Near its end, the DNA agrees better with TRBJ2-1, so the J call may be wrong. Per the germline V gene, CDR1 is ENHRY and CDR2 is SYGVKD. This CDR3 contains 16 residues. CDR3 DNA: TGTGCCATCAGTGAGTCGCTACGGACTGCGAAAGAGACCCAGTTCTTC. Translation: CAISESLRTAKETQFF.

On this clonotype itself: An end of the junction differs from the germline gene, which may be a read error. V is TRBV7-9 and J is TRBJ1-1, with TRBD1 matching 10 bases. Germline V gene sequence: CDR1 SEHNR, CDR2 FQNEAQ (reference sequence). The CDR3 spans 15 residues. Here the CDR3 reads CASSATGGATSETFF. The CDR3 DNA reads as TGTGCCAGCAGCGCGACAGGGGGCGCGACCTCTGAAACTTTCTTT.

This chain links TRBV3-1 with TRBJ1-2, with D possibly TRBD1 on 5 matching bases. Between the trimmed V and J ends, which lost 1 base and 0 bases, there was a span of 9 bases. This CDR3 spans 15 amino acids. CDR1 is LGHDT, CDR2 YNNKEL, per germline (reference sequence). CDR3 nucleotide sequence: TGTGCCAGCAGCCAAGGGGGACCTTCTAACTATGGCTACACCTTC. This translates into CASSQGGPSNYGYTF.

This clonotype has ten or more counts. The genes are TRBV6-1 and TRBJ2-7; TRBD2 matches at 13 bases. V was clipped by 6 bases and J by 7 bases; unmatched bases: 6. CDR3 length: 14 amino acids. In germline, CDR1 is MNHNS, CDR2 SASEGT. The CDR3 loop reads CASRRTSGSHEQYF. CDR3 sequence (DNA): TGTGCCAGCAGGAGGACTAGCGGGAGTCATGAGCAGTACTTC.

The chain uses TRBV29-1 and TRBJ2-3; D is possibly TRBD1 or TRBD2 (5 bases each). CDR1 SQVTM and CDR2 ANQGSEA come from the germline V gene. The CDR3 is 13 amino acids. The CDR3 reads CIGARGRADTQYF. The CDR3 DNA reads TGCATCGGGGCGCGAGGCAGGGCAGATACGCAGTATTTT.

The V and J genes are TRBV7-9 and TRBJ2-3, with 10 bases matching TRBD2. The V and J ends lost 1 base and 3 bases, in that order; junction bases with no gene match: 4. This CDR3 is built from 16 residues. CDR1 and CDR2 (germline): SEHNR, FQNEAQ (reference sequence). This CDR3 reads CASSLVASGRTDTQYF. In DNA form, the CDR3 reads TGTGCCAGCAGCTTAGTGGCTAGCGGGAGAACAGATACGCAGTATTTT.

About this clonotype itself: One junction end disagrees with the germline gene, perhaps due to a read error. CDR3: CARRIAGAGNTIYF. CDR3 DNA sequence: TGTGCCCGGAGGATTGCAGGGGCTGGAAACACCATATATTTT. V and J are TRBV30 and TRBJ1-3; the D gene is possibly TRBD1 (6 bases). The germline V gene encodes CDR1 GTSNPN and CDR2 SVGIG (reference sequence). The CDR3 is made up of 14 amino acids.

In its sample, this clonotype was seen a few times. The chain recombines TRBV4-2 with TRBJ2-1, with D unclear. Germline-derived CDR1 and CDR2 are LGHNA and YNFKEQ. CDR3 length: 13 amino acids. Trimming took 0 bases from V and 6 from J, leaving 6 bases between them. CDR3 bases: TGTGCCAGCAGCCAAGATCACGCCAATGAGCAGTTCTTC. It translates to CASSQDHANEQFF.

This clonotype has a handful of counts. This chain connects TRBV4-3 to TRBJ1-4; no clear D. CDR3 length: 16 amino acids. In germline, CDR1 is LGHNA, CDR2 YSLEER. Trimming cost V 3 bases and J 2 bases, with 13 bases left between them. The CDR3 reads CASSQTTRATNEKLFF. The CDR3 DNA sequence: TGCGCCAGCAGCCAGACGACGCGCGCGACTAATGAAAAACTGTTTTTT.